A single sample gave rise to the 24 T cell receptor beta chains below, sequenced in a study of cytomegalovirus exposure and HLA in healthy donors. The PCR had 60 Vbeta and 13 Jbeta primers. Method: immunoSEQ multiplex PCR; TCRdb's copy keeps in-frame clones and lacks some. The sample records approximately 130,000 clones, roughly 77% being singletons. Sequenced material: PBMCs. These TCRs come from a man aged 40-55 years in good health and CMV-seronegative.

This chain connects TRBV28 to TRBJ2-3, with 8 bases that match TRBD1. Trimming cost V 5 bases and J 3 bases; bases outside gene matches: 4. Germline values: CDR1 MDHEN, CDR2 SYDVKM. The CDR3 totals 14 residues. For the CDR3, the DNA is TGTGCCAGCAGTGGAGGACAGGGAACAGATACGCAGTATTTT. It specifies CASSGGQGTDTQYF.

The chain is built from TRBV11-3 and TRBJ2-3, with TRBD2 matching over 11 bases. The trim removed 5 bases at V and 3 bases at J, leaving 4 bases unmatched. Germline CDR1 reads SGHNT; CDR2 reads YENEEA. CDR3 size: 15 residues. The CDR3 DNA reads TGTGCCAGCAGCCTTAGCGGGGGGGTGACAGATACGCAGTATTTT. The encoded protein is CASSLSGGVTDTQYF.

This clone was detected once. J is TRBJ2-5 and V is TRBV6-5; TRBD1 is a possible D gene (8 bases). The last part of the DNA fits TRBJ2-7 better; the J call may be wrong. Germline V lookup: CDR1 MNHEY, CDR2 SVGAGI. This CDR3 is 13 amino acids long. CDR3 DNA sequence: TGTGCCAGCTCTACAGGGGGGGACTACGAGCAGTACTTC. Translating gives CASSTGGDYEQYF.

This rearrangement joins TRBV23-1 to TRBJ1-1; the D gene is possibly TRBD1 (5 bases). TRBV23-1 is flagged as an ORF with uncertain function. This CDR3 has 15 residues. Trimming took off 2 bases at V and 3 bases at J, with 13 bases between the two ends. For the CDR3, the DNA is TGCGCCAGCAGTCAAGTTGGTGTCAGGGACACTGAAGCTTTCTTT. It is translated as CASSQVGVRDTEAFF.

The rearrangement links TRBV19 to TRBJ2-1, with 7 bases identical to TRBD1. The CDR3 is 15 residues long. Trimming took 7 bases from V and 2 from J; bases not matched to a gene: 8. Germline V gene data show CDR1 as LNHDA and CDR2 as SQIVND (reference sequence). The DNA of the CDR3 is TGTGCCAGTACCCATCAGGGGGAGCCCTACAATGAGCAGTTCTTC. This translates into CASTHQGEPYNEQFF.

This clone was seen more than once but under ten times. This rearrangement joins TRBV9 to TRBJ1-5; tentative D call: TRBD1 (5 bases). Germline loops: CDR1 SGDLS, CDR2 YYNGEE. Trimming stripped 5 bases from V and 3 bases from J, with 12 bases between. The CDR3 is 14 amino acids. The CDR3 sequence is CASSTTGNNQPQHF. The DNA for the CDR3 is TGTGCCAGCAGTACTACAGGTAACAATCAGCCCCAGCATTTT. The whole variable domain, remainder taken from reference TRBV9 and TRBJ1-5, is DSGVTQTPKHLITATGQRVTLRCSPRSGDLSVYWYQQSLDQGLQFLIQYYNGEERAKGNILERFSAQQFPDLHSELNLSSLELGDSALYFCASSTTGNNQPQHFGDGTRLSIL.

This clone was recorded a few times. This sequence joins TRBV9 and TRBJ2-2; tentatively, D is TRBD1 (5 bases). The CDR3 is 15 residues long. The germline gives CDR1 SGDLS, CDR2 YYNGEE. Trimming stripped 3 bases from V and 3 bases from J, with 12 bases between. The CDR3 sequence: CASSARQTHTGELFF. CDR3 coding DNA: TGTGCCAGCAGCGCCCGACAGACGCACACCGGGGAGCTGTTTTTT. Supplemented by reference TRBV9 and TRBJ2-2, the full variable domain reads DSGVTQTPKHLITATGQRVTLRCSPRSGDLSVYWYQQSLDQGLQFLIQYYNGEERAKGNILERFSAQQFPDLHSELNLSSLELGDSALYFCASSARQTHTGELFFGEGSRLTVL.

The J gene is TRBJ1-5, the V gene TRBV18, with 7 positions matching TRBD1. Germline trimming cut 3 bases from V and 6 bases from J; bases unmatched to any gene: 5. This CDR3 is built from 14 residues. Germline-derived CDR1 and CDR2 are KGHSH and LQKENI. The CDR3 DNA sequence: TGTGCCAGCTCACCGACAGGGCCCCCTCAGCCCCAGCATTTT. It translates to CASSPTGPPQPQHF.

The chain uses TRBV11-3 and TRBJ2-7, with TRBD2 matching 11 bases. Germline-derived CDR1 and CDR2 are SGHNT and YENEEA. The CDR3 length is 13 residues. V was clipped by 4 bases and J by 6 bases; unmatched bases: 2. The CDR3 loop reads CASSSGTSGEQYF. The CDR3 DNA sequence: TGTGCCAGCAGCTCCGGGACTAGCGGCGAGCAGTACTTC.

The J gene is TRBJ1-1, the V gene TRBV6-4; 8 nucleotides align to TRBD1. The junction had 5 bases not matched to a gene; V was cut back by 4 bases and J by 1 base. This CDR3 is built from 15 residues. Per germline, CDR1 MRHNA and CDR2 SNTAGT. Written as DNA, the CDR3 is TGTGCCAGCAGTGCGACAGGGGTTTCGAACACTGAAGCTTTCTTT. Protein: CASSATGVSNTEAFF.

The CDR3 DNA is TGTGCCAGCAGCCGGGGACAGGAGAATGAAAAACTGTTTTTT. This gives the protein CASSRGQENEKLFF. J is TRBJ1-4 and V is TRBV5-6; 8 bases map to TRBD1. Looked up from germline, CDR1 is SGHDT and CDR2 is YYEEEE. This CDR3 region has 14 residues. V shed 4 bases, J shed 5 bases, and the junction held 4 bases outside the gene matches. The full variable domain, completed using reference TRBV5-6 and TRBJ1-4, is DAGVTQSPTHLIKTRGQQVTLRCSPKSGHDTVSWYQQALGQGPQFIFQYYEEEERQRGNFPDRFSGHQFPNYSSELNVNALLLGDSALYLCASSRGQENEKLFFGSGTQLSVL.

The chain uses TRBV18 and TRBJ1-1; the D is unclear. The V end lost 7 bases, the J end lost 5 bases, and 17 bases lay between the germline ends. CDR1 is KGHSH and CDR2 is LQKENI in the germline V gene. The CDR3 contains 14 residues. In nucleotides, the CDR3 is TGTGCCAGCTTCGCTACGACCGGGAGGACTGAAGCTTTCTTT. It yields the protein CASFATTGRTEAFF.

This chain connects TRBV10-2 to TRBJ1-1, with 7 nucleotides matching TRBD1. Trimming at V came to 5 bases and at J to 7 bases, leaving 7 bases not matched to a gene. Germline CDR1 WSHSY, CDR2 SAAADI. The CDR3 runs to 13 residues. CDR3 sequence reads: CASSRGTAREAFF. DNA for the CDR3: TGCGCCAGCAGTCGGGGGACAGCCCGTGAAGCTTTCTTT.

CDR3 residues: CASSLDPGQIADTQYF. The DNA of the CDR3 is TGTGCCAGCAGCTTAGACCCGGGACAAATCGCAGATACGCAGTATTTT. The V call is TRBV11-2, the J call TRBJ2-3, with D perhaps matching TRBD1 (6 bases). The CDR3 has 16 amino acids. CDR1 and CDR2 from the germline V gene are SGHAT and FQNNGV. The ends were cut back, 0 bases at V and 4 bases at J, with 14 bases in the middle.

The chain recombines TRBV7-2 with TRBJ2-3; maybe TRBD2 (7 bases). Looked up from germline, CDR1 is SGHTA and CDR2 is FQGNSA. V lost 0 bases, J lost 5 bases, and 12 bases lay in between. This CDR3 spans 15 amino acids. The CDR3 nucleotides read TGTGCCAGCAGCTTAGCGGGGGGGCAGGAAGATACGCAGTATTTT. The encoded protein is CASSLAGGQEDTQYF.

The chain is built from TRBV19 and TRBJ1-5; 9 nucleotides match TRBD1. This CDR3 spans 17 amino acids. The germline CDR1 and CDR2 sequences are LNHDA and SQIVND (reference sequence). V shed 5 bases, J shed 4 bases, and the junction held 12 bases outside the gene matches. The CDR3 spells CASSRRTGGVSNQPQHF. CDR3 DNA sequence: TGTGCCAGTAGTCGACGCACAGGGGGCGTAAGTAATCAGCCCCAGCATTTT.

This clone was counted only a few times. The CDR3 sequence: CASSTYSRQGGKNIQYF. In DNA, the CDR3 is TGTGCCAGTAGTACCTACTCCCGACAGGGCGGCAAAAACATTCAGTACTTC. V usage is TRBV19 and J usage is TRBJ2-4; 7 bases line up with TRBD1. The V and J ends lost 4 bases and 3 bases, in that order; junction bases with no gene match: 12. This CDR3 has 17 residues. The germline V gene encodes CDR1 LNHDA and CDR2 SQIVND (reference sequence).

The chain has TRBV7-9 and TRBJ1-5, with D hard to call. Per the germline V gene, CDR1 is SEHNR and CDR2 is FQNEAQ (reference sequence). Trimming removed 3 bases from V and 7 bases from J, with 13 bases in between. The CDR3 has 14 residues. CDR3 residues: CASSFQGSRQPQHF. As DNA, the CDR3 is TGTGCCAGCAGCTTTCAAGGGAGTCGGCAGCCCCAGCATTTT.

The chain couples TRBV29-1 to TRBJ1-4; D unresolved. The V and J ends lost 4 bases and 13 bases respectively, with 16 bases between them. In germline, CDR1 is SQVTM, CDR2 ANQGSEA. The CDR3 spans 12 residues. CDR3 nucleotide sequence: TGCAGCGTTGGCTCCTTCGCGGAAGGACTGTTTTTT. Amino acid sequence: CSVGSFAEGLFF.

CDR3 nucleotide sequence: TGTGCCAGCAGCCCAACAGGGGGGTTTGGTCAGCCCCAGCATTTT. Protein product: CASSPTGGFGQPQHF. J is TRBJ1-5 and V is TRBV7-8, with TRBD1 identical over 8 bases. CDR1 and CDR2 (germline): SGHVS, FQNEAQ. Trimming cost V 5 bases and J 6 bases; bases outside gene matches: 9. The CDR3 spans 15 residues.

The sample holds a few counts of this clone. The chain is built from TRBV19 and TRBJ2-3, with D perhaps TRBD2 (5 bases). The ends were cut back, 6 bases at V and 0 bases at J, with 10 bases in the middle. CDR1 and CDR2 (germline): LNHDA, SQIVND (reference sequence). The CDR3 length is 14 residues. CDR3 sequence: CASSWRVSTDTQYF. Written as DNA, the CDR3 is TGTGCCAGTAGCTGGCGGGTGAGCACAGATACGCAGTATTTT. The entire variable domain, with the rest obtained from reference TRBV19 and TRBJ2-3, is as follows: DGGITQSPKYLFRKEGQNVTLSCEQNLNHDAMYWYRQDPGQGLRLIYYSQIVNDFQKGDIAEGYSVSREKKESFPLTVTSAQKNPTAFYLCASSWRVSTDTQYFGPGTRLTVL.

The rearrangement joins TRBV5-6 to TRBJ2-5; no firm D call. CDR3 length: 13 amino acids. Germline-derived CDR1 and CDR2 are SGHDT and YYEEEE. V dropped 2 bases and J dropped 4 bases, with 9 bases sitting between them. CDR3 loop: CASSFLVGETQYF. For the CDR3, the DNA is TGTGCCAGCAGCTTTCTAGTCGGAGAGACCCAGTACTTC.

The V and J genes are TRBV30 and TRBJ2-2, with TRBD1 matching over 12 bases. There are 18 residues in the CDR3. The germline gives CDR1 GTSNPN, CDR2 SVGIG (reference sequence). The junction had 14 bases not matched to a gene; V was cut back by 6 bases and J by 3 bases. This CDR3 is CACQRKGQGASHTGELFF. CDR3 coding DNA: TGTGCCTGCCAGAGAAAGGGACAGGGGGCATCGCACACCGGGGAGCTGTTTTTT.

V usage is TRBV5-1 and J usage is TRBJ2-5; TRBD1 matches at 7 bases. The V gene's germline CDR1 is SGHRS and CDR2 YFSETQ. The J segment lost 1 base and the V segment lost 7 bases, leaving 10 bases of the junction unmatched. The CDR3 contains 15 residues. Here the CDR3 reads CASGGLQGIQETQYF. In DNA, the CDR3 is TGCGCCAGCGGGGGCCTACAGGGGATCCAAGAGACCCAGTACTTC. Filled out from reference TRBV5-1 and TRBJ2-5, the complete variable domain reads KAGVTQTPRYLIKTRGQQVTLSCSPISGHRSVSWYQQTPGQGLQFLFEYFSETQRNKGNFPGRFSGRQFSNSRSEMNVSTLELGDSALYLCASGGLQGIQETQYFGPGTRLLVL.